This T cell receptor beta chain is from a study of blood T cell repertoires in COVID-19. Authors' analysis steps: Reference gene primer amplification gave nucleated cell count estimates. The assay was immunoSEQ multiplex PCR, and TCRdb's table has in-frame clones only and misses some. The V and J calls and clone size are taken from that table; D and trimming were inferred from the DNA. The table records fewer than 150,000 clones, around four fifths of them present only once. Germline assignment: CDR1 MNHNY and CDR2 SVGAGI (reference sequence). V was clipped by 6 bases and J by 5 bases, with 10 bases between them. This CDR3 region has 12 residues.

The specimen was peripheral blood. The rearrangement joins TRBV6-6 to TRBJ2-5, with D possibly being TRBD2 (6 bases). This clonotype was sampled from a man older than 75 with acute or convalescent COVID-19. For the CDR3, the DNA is TGTGCCAGCAGACCTGGAGGGGAGACCCAGTACTTC. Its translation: CASRPGGETQYF.